This T cell receptor beta chain was documented in a study of cytomegalovirus exposure and HLA in healthy donors. Clones were read by immunoSEQ multiplex PCR, and TCRdb kept only the in-frame ones, dropping some. The data hold 150,000 to 200,000 clones, with approximately 85% observed a single time. V was clipped by 6 bases and J by 6 bases; unmatched bases: 5. The CDR3 loop spans 13 amino acids. Per the germline V gene, CDR1 is ENHRY and CDR2 is SYGVKD. Whole-study results and caveats: Subsequent analysis of the roughly 120 validation repertoires found a tendency for first-cohort TCR clusters to co-occur.

Comments on this clone: The antigen remains unidentified.

Input material: PBMCs. The source is a woman aged 18 to 35 in good health and CMV-seronegative. The chain carries TRBV10-3 and TRBJ2-3, with 8 bases matching TRBD2. The DNA for the CDR3 is TGTGCCATCAGCGGGACTAGTATGGATACGCAGTATTTT. This gives the protein CAISGTSMDTQYF.